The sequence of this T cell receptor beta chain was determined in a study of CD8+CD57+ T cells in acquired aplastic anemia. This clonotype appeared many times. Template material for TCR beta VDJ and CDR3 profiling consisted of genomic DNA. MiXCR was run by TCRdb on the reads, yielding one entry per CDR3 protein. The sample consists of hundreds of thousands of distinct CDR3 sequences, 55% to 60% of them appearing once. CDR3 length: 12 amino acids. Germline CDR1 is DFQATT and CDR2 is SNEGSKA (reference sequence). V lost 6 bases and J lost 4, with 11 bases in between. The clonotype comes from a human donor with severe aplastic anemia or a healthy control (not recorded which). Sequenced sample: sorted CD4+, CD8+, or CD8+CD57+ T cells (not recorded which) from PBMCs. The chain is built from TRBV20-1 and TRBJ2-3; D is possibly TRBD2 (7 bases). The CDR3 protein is CSARGAADTQYF. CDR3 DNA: TGCAGTGCCCGGGGGGCCGCAGATACGCAGTATTTT.